The next 16 T cell receptor beta chains were all read from a single sample in a study of graft-versus-host responses after intestinal transplantation. Their cognate antigens are unknown. Generated by immunoSEQ multiplex PCR, the TCRdb table keeps only in-frame clones and is missing some. The sample holds about 88,000 clones, around 90% seen once. Source: unstimulated CD4+ T cells sorted from spleen or lymph node cells, taken before transplant. These receptors were obtained from a human donor who was the organ donor for an intestinal transplant.

The chain has TRBV5-4 and TRBJ1-1; maybe TRBD1 (5 bases). V gave up 0 bases and J gave up 11 bases, with 14 bases separating them. The CDR3 sequence is 13 residues long. Germline V lookup: CDR1 SGHNT, CDR2 YYREEE (reference sequence). CDR3 DNA sequence: TGTGCCAGCAGCTTGGCAGGGATCAGGCAGGCTTTCTTT. Translation: CASSLAGIRQAFF.

The V and J genes are TRBV28 and TRBJ2-3, with 7 positions matching TRBD2. From germline, CDR1 is MDHEN and CDR2 SYDVKM. After removal of 0 bases from V and 5 bases from J, the junction contained 8 bases not matched to a gene. The CDR3 sequence is 16 residues long. The CDR3 here is CASSLWPSGVLDTQYF. For the CDR3, the DNA is TGTGCCAGCAGTTTATGGCCTAGCGGCGTCTTAGATACGCAGTATTTT.

V and J are TRBV7-3 and TRBJ2-1; 8 bases align to TRBD2. J lost 15 bases, V lost 0 bases, and 10 bases had no gene match. The germline V gene encodes CDR1 SGHTA and CDR2 FQGTGA. The CDR3 contains 14 residues. The chain's CDR3 is CASSLTLTSGALFF. The DNA of the CDR3 is TGTGCCAGCAGCTTAACCCTCACTAGCGGAGCCCTGTTCTTC.

The V gene is TRBV12-2, the J gene TRBJ2-3; the D segment call TRBD1 is taken from the table without a DNA check. TRBV12-2 is flagged as a pseudogene. CDR3 length: 18 amino acids. The CDR3 DNA reads TGTGCAAGTCGCTCATTCTTCAACTTGACAGGGAAGACGGATACGCAGTATTTT. Protein: CASRSFFNLTGKTDTQYF.

The chain is built from TRBV5-1 and TRBJ2-3; TRBD2 is a possible D gene (5 bases). V was cut by 1 base and J by 8 bases, with 8 bases left in between. Germline V CDR1 and CDR2: SGHRS, YFSETQ. The length of the CDR3 is 12 residues. The CDR3 spells CASSLSGVTQYF. The CDR3 coding sequence is TGCGCCAGCAGCTTGAGCGGCGTTACGCAGTATTTT.

The rearrangement links TRBV19 to TRBJ2-2; tentative D call: TRBD1 (6 bases). The CDR3 runs to 15 residues. The germline V and J ends were trimmed by 6 bases and 3 bases, with 14 bases remaining between them. The germline V gene encodes CDR1 LNHDA and CDR2 SQIVND (reference sequence). This CDR3 reads CASSRGIGDTGELFF. The CDR3 nucleotides are TGTGCCAGTAGCAGGGGAATTGGGGACACCGGGGAGCTGTTTTTT.

This clone appeared once. This chain uses TRBV4-2 with TRBJ2-7, with 11 bases matching TRBD2. CDR1 is LGHNA and CDR2 is YNFKEQ in the germline V gene. V dropped 1 base and J dropped 0; count of bases not matched to a gene: 2. This CDR3 has 16 residues. For the CDR3, the DNA is TGTGCCAGCAGCCAAGTAACTAGCGGGAGCTCCTACGAGCAGTACTTC. It translates to CASSQVTSGSSYEQYF.

This clone turned up a few times. The CDR3 bases are TGTGCCAGCTCAGCGGGACAGGGAAATGAAAAACTGTTTTTT. It encodes CASSAGQGNEKLFF. V usage is TRBV18 and J usage is TRBJ1-4; 9 nucleotides match TRBD1. This CDR3 is 14 amino acids long. The germline V gene has CDR1 KGHSH and CDR2 LQKENI. J gave up 5 bases and V 5 bases, and 3 bases lay outside the gene matches.

In this sample, this clone turned up once. The genes are TRBV19 and TRBJ1-1; D unresolved. Trimming cost V 5 bases and J 7 bases, with 14 bases left between them. The CDR3 runs 13 residues. Germline V gene data show CDR1 as LNHDA and CDR2 as SQIVND (reference sequence). CDR3 protein: CASSAARFFEAFF. CDR3 in DNA: TGTGCCAGTAGTGCGGCCCGTTTTTTTGAAGCTTTCTTT.

The chain has TRBV5-5 and TRBJ1-2; D is perhaps TRBD1 (6 bases). From germline, CDR1 is SGHKS and CDR2 YYEKEE (reference sequence). V lost 3 bases and J lost 5, with 11 bases in between. This CDR3 region has 13 residues. CDR3 coding DNA: TGTGCCAGCAGCTCCCGGGACATTTATGGCTACACCTTC. Encoded protein: CASSSRDIYGYTF.

This chain links TRBV6-6 with TRBJ1-2; tentatively, D is TRBD1 (6 bases). The CDR3 loop spans 14 amino acids. The germline V and J ends were trimmed by 2 bases and 0 bases, with 7 bases remaining between them. Germline loops: CDR1 MNHNY, CDR2 SVGAGI (reference sequence). CDR3 sequence (DNA): TGTGCCAGCAGTTACCGGACAGCTAACTATGGCTACACCTTC. Translation: CASSYRTANYGYTF.

In its sample, this clone was seen once. The chain recombines TRBV30 with TRBJ2-5; a weak D match, TRBD2 (5 bases). Trimming stripped 1 base from V and 3 bases from J, with 18 bases between. This CDR3 comprises 16 residues. CDR1 GTSNPN and CDR2 SVGIG come from the germline V gene (reference sequence). Here the CDR3 DNA reads TGTGCCTGGAGTGCCAGGAGGAACTTAATAAAAGAGACCCAGTACTTC. Protein: CAWSARRNLIKETQYF.

V is TRBV6-6 and J is TRBJ1-1; tentatively, D is TRBD1 (6 bases). From germline, CDR1 is MNHNY and CDR2 SVGAGI (reference sequence). The CDR3 is made up of 13 amino acids. The V end lost 9 bases, the J end lost 6 bases, and 17 bases lay between the germline ends. The CDR3 loop is CASRLDSIAEAFF. The CDR3 nucleotides read TGTGCCAGTAGGTTGGACAGCATCGCTGAAGCTTTCTTT.

On this clone itself: The junction departs from the called germline gene at one end, perhaps through a read error. The chain employs TRBV5-1 and TRBJ1-4, with 11 bases matching TRBD1. CDR3 size: 16 residues. Germline V gene data show CDR1 as SGHRS and CDR2 as YFSETQ. As DNA, the CDR3 is TGCGCCAGCAGCTCACATTCCGGGACAGGGGGTGAAAAACTGCTTTTT. This sequence encodes CASSSHSGTGGEKLLF.

The chain has TRBV28 and TRBJ1-1, with D perhaps TRBD1 (5 bases). V lost 6 bases, J lost 0 bases, and 14 bases lay in between. From germline, CDR1 is MDHEN and CDR2 SYDVKM. This CDR3 contains 15 residues. The CDR3 DNA follows: TGTGCCAGCAGGGAGACACAGGTTATGAACACTGAAGCTTTCTTT. This translates into CASRETQVMNTEAFF.

The rearrangement uses TRBV11-2 and TRBJ2-1, with TRBD1 identical over 10 bases. There are 15 residues in the CDR3. Germline CDR1 reads SGHAT; CDR2 reads FQNNGV. J lost 5 bases, V lost 1 base, and 2 bases had no gene match. CDR3 region: CASSLGQGANNEQFF. CDR3 bases: TGTGCCAGCAGCTTAGGACAGGGGGCAAACAATGAGCAGTTCTTC.